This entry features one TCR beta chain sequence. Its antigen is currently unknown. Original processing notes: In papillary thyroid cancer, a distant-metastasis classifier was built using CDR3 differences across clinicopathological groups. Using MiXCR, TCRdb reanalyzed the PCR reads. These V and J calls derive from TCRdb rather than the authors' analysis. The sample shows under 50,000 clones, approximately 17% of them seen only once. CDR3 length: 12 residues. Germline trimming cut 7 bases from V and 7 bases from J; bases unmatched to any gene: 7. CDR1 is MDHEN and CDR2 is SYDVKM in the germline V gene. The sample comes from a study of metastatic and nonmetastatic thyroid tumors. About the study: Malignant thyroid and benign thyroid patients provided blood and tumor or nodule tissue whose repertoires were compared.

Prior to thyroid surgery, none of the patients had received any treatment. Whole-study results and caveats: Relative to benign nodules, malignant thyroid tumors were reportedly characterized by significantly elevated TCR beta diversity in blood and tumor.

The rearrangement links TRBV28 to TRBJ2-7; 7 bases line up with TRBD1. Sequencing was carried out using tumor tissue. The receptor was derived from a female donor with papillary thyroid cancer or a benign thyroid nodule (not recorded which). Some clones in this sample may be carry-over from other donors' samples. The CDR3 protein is CASNRQGWEQYF. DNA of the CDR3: TGTGCCAGCAACAGACAGGGTTGGGAGCAGTACTTC.